These 9 T cell receptor beta chains were all obtained from the same sample, sequenced in a study of cytomegalovirus exposure and HLA in healthy donors (dated by TCRdb to the late 2010s). The method behind the library was the immunoSEQ multiplex PCR assay. A mixture of 60 forward primers for TCR Vbeta segments and 13 reverse primers for TCR Jbeta segments was used in the multiplex PCR. TCRdb re-hosts the immuneACCESS table, in-frame sequences only. Its copies lack some clones; in the studies checked, an unresolved V gene accounts for under half of them, and the cause for the rest is not known. Counted in this sample were around 54,000 clones; around 82% of them appeared once. In total, the top ten clones hold 8% to 8.5% of the sample. The sequencing input was PBMCs. The origin of the receptors is a man aged 25-45 years in good health and CMV-seropositive.

The chain joins TRBV27 to TRBJ1-1; perhaps TRBD1 as D (6 bases). This CDR3 has 13 amino acids. Germline V lookup: CDR1 MNHEY, CDR2 SMNVEV (reference sequence). V was trimmed by 6 bases and J by 1 base, leaving 9 bases between them. The CDR3 DNA follows: TGTGCCAGCAGCGTGACAGGGAACACTGAAGCTTTCTTT. It is translated as CASSVTGNTEAFF.

This rearrangement joins TRBV11-2 to TRBJ2-7; maybe TRBD1 (5 bases). Trimming took off 1 base at V and 3 bases at J, with 13 bases between the two ends. CDR1 is SGHAT, CDR2 FQNNGV, per germline. The CDR3 consists of 15 residues. The chain's CDR3 is CASSLGFVRDYEQYF. Written as DNA, the CDR3 is TGTGCCAGCAGCTTAGGGTTTGTCAGGGACTACGAGCAGTACTTC.

This chain joins TRBV4-2 and TRBJ2-1, with 9 bases lining up with TRBD2. The V and J ends lost 0 bases and 5 bases, in that order; junction bases with no gene match: 8. Germline values: CDR1 LGHNA, CDR2 YNFKEQ. The CDR3 covers 17 residues. The DNA of the CDR3 is TGTGCCAGCAGCCAAGAAGGCGGGACTAGCATAAACAATGAGCAGTTCTTC. It encodes CASSQEGGTSINNEQFF.

Only a few counts were recorded for this clone. The chain has TRBV28 and TRBJ1-5, with D maybe TRBD1 (6 bases). V was clipped by 6 bases and J by 1 base, with 19 bases between them. CDR1 is MDHEN, CDR2 SYDVKM, per germline. This CDR3 region has 17 residues. The CDR3 DNA follows: TGTGCCAGCAGCCCCCCGAACAGGGTAAGAAGCAATCAGCCCCAGCATTTT. It specifies CASSPPNRVRSNQPQHF.

The chain employs TRBV28 and TRBJ1-5, with D possibly being TRBD1 (5 bases). The CDR3 is 16 amino acids. Germline V gene lookup returns CDR1 MDHEN and CDR2 SYDVKM. V shed 5 bases and J shed 3 bases, with 17 bases lying between them. CDR3 sequence: CASSPTGAGNNQPQHF. The CDR3 DNA reads TGTGCCAGCAGTCCTACTGGGGCAGGGAACAATCAGCCCCAGCATTTT.

This clone is medium-sized. This chain links TRBV28 with TRBJ2-7, with D perhaps matching TRBD1 (6 bases). Trimming cost V 7 bases and J 6 bases, with 16 bases left between them. This CDR3 has 13 residues. Per the germline V gene, CDR1 is MDHEN and CDR2 is SYDVKM. The CDR3 nucleotides read TGTGCCAGCACCTCGGACAGAGCGAGCGAGCAGTACTTC. This translates into CASTSDRASEQYF.

The chain has TRBV5-4 and TRBJ2-5, with D hard to call. Trimming removed 3 bases at V and 2 bases at J, with 14 bases between. Germline-derived CDR1 and CDR2 are SGHNT and YYREEE (reference sequence). The CDR3 has 15 residues. In DNA form, the CDR3 reads TGTGCCAGCAGCTCCCGGTTCACTCTTCAAGAGACCCAGTACTTC. Amino acid sequence: CASSSRFTLQETQYF.

There are a few counts of this clone. The rearrangement joins TRBV14 to TRBJ2-7; D is possibly TRBD1 (6 bases). Germline V gene lookup returns CDR1 SGHDN and CDR2 FVKESK. This CDR3 comprises 12 residues. Trimming took off 6 bases at V and 3 bases at J, with 9 bases between the two ends. The CDR3 loop is CASSTGFYEQYF. The CDR3 region has the DNA TGTGCCAGCAGTACAGGGTTCTACGAGCAGTACTTC. The full variable domain, its missing parts supplied by reference TRBV14 and TRBJ2-7, is EAGVTQFPSHSVIEKGQTVTLRCDPISGHDNLYWYRRVMGKEIKFLLHFVKESKQDESGMPNNRFLAERTGGTYSTLKVQPAELEDSGVYFCASSTGFYEQYFGPGTRLTVT.

V is TRBV7-6 and J is TRBJ2-5; the D is unclear. The CDR3 runs to 13 residues. Germline V lookup: CDR1 SGHVS, CDR2 FNYEAQ. The V end lost 2 bases, the J end lost 2 bases, and 6 bases lay between the germline ends. CDR3 sequence: CASSLLLQETQYF. The CDR3 DNA sequence: TGTGCCAGCAGCTTACTTTTGCAAGAGACCCAGTACTTC.